The sample holds one count of the clone carrying this TCR beta chain. These data belong to a study of T cell changes during pregnancy in multiple sclerosis. V lost 0 bases to trimming and J lost 4 bases, with 15 bases between them. The CDR3 covers 16 residues. The V gene's germline CDR1 is MNHEY and CDR2 SMNVEV (reference sequence). Repertoires were generated with immunoSEQ multiplex PCR, while TCRdb's copy carries only in-frame clones and drops some. The sample holds around 35,000 clones; roughly 90% are singletons and the top ten take 4.5% to 5.5%. The sample in question was CD8+ T cells from peripheral blood mononuclear cells, obtained after pregnancy. This clonotype originated in a female donor with multiple sclerosis, enrolled in a pregnancy study. This chain connects TRBV27 to TRBJ1-1, with D possibly matching TRBD1 (6 bases). The CDR3 reads CASSLSSTQGFTEAFF. CDR3 sequence (DNA): TGTGCCAGCAGTTTATCGAGTACCCAGGGGTTCACTGAAGCTTTCTTT.